The rows below give T cell receptor beta chains drawn from one sample of a study of OX40 agonist ivuxolimab in advanced cancers. Measured with immunoSEQ multiplex PCR; TCRdb has only the in-frame clones, and not every one. The profile shows just over 95,000 clones, roughly 89% of them singletons. The input for sequencing was CD4+ or CD8+ T cells sorted from blood, taken in a trial of the OX40 agonist ivuxolimab. These receptors were taken from an adult with an advanced solid tumor such as melanoma, head and neck, liver or kidney cancer. Both conserved end residues are part of each CDR3. Each record gives: V gene, J gene, CDR3 protein.

>TRBV5-4|TRBJ1-1
CASSQDGFRAEAFF
>TRBV28|TRBJ2-3
CASRDRELSVLPTDTQYF
>TRBV5-1|TRBJ2-7
CASSLGAGHRGPYEQYF
>TRBV5-6|TRBJ1-2
CASSTDRGVRYGYTF
>TRBV28|TRBJ1-5
CASSPQGLWNQPQHF
>TRBV4-2|TRBJ2-2
CASSQDQGWARELFF
>TRBV18|TRBJ1-5
CASSPGGVAQPQHF
>TRBV5-4|TRBJ1-6
CASSLGQANSPLHF
>TRBV27|TRBJ1-5
CASRNGVGQPQHF
>TRBV5-1|TRBJ1-2
CASSLAGQTYGYTF
>TRBV19|TRBJ2-7
CASSETGGGSYEQYF
>TRBV19|TRBJ2-6
CASSPWGQGPGANVLTF
>TRBV2|TRBJ2-7
CASSRDYYEQYF
>TRBV6-1|TRBJ2-5
CASSEPRDRWLEYF
>TRBV25-1|TRBJ2-6
CASSERWQGAPGANVLTF
>TRBV10-3|TRBJ2-3
CAISDAGDTQYF
>TRBV5-4|TRBJ1-2
CASSLNRVNYGYTF
>TRBV7-8|TRBJ2-2
CASRGLTNTGELFF
>TRBV6-1|TRBJ2-1
CASSEDGPGYNEQFF
>TRBV5-4|TRBJ2-7
CASSLAGVAGPVYEQYF